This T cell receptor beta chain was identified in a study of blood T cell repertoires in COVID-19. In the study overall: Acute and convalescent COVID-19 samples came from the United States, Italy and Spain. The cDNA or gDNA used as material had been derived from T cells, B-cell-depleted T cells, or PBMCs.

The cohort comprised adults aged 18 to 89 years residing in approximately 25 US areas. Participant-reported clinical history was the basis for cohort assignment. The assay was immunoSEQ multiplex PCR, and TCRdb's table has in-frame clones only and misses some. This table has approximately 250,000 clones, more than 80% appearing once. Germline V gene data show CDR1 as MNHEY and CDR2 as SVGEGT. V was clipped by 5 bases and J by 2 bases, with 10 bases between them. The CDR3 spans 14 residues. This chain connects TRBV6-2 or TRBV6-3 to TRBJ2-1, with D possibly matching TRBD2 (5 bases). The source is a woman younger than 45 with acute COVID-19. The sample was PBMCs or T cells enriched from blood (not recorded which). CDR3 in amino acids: CASSSGDTYNEQFF. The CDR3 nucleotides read TGTGCCAGCAGTAGCGGAGATACCTACAATGAGCAGTTCTTC.